This TCR beta chain originates from a study of CD8 T cells in Susac syndrome. CD8+ and CD4+ blood T cells underwent TCR beta sequencing. Reverse transcription of about 0.45 to 1 ug RNA was carried out with random hexamers. Amplification of TCR beta CDR3 by immunoSEQ multiplex PCR spanned 54 Vbeta and 13 Jbeta. TCRdb re-analysed the immunoSEQ multiplex PCR reads in MiXCR, keeping a single row per CDR3 protein. The sample holds roughly 200,000 distinct CDR3 sequences, 90% to 95% seen once. The CDR3 sequence is 16 residues long. The V gene's germline CDR1 is SEHNR and CDR2 FQNEAQ (reference sequence). The V end was cut by 5 bases, the J end by 1 base, with 17 bases between.

J is TRBJ1-1 and V is TRBV7-9; TRBD1 is a possible D gene (6 bases). The sample was CD4+ T cells from PBMCs. The clonotype was recovered from a human donor with Susac syndrome. The CDR3 DNA reads as TGTGCCAGCAGCCGCGAGACAGGACCATCGAACACTGAAGCTTTCTTT. This sequence encodes CASSRETGPSNTEAFF.